This T cell receptor beta chain was retrieved from a study of vaccination effects on CD4 cells after COVID-19. Study-wide context: Antigen-specific CD4+ T cells were expanded (with viral peptide pools) by the ViraFEST assay ahead of sequencing. Roughly 2.1 million PBMC were seeded per well and grown in the presence of roughly 11 IU/ml IL-2 and about 10 ug/ml peptides. Study-wide points: In vaccinees who were healthy, merely 1 out of 255 vaccine-induced clones cross-reacted with common cold coronaviruses.

V gave up 2 bases and J gave up 7 bases, with 14 bases separating them. This CDR3 comprises 14 residues. CDR1 is SEHNR and CDR2 is FQNEAQ in the germline V gene (reference sequence). To note about this clone: No antigen is known for it.

Libraries were prepared by immunoSEQ multiplex PCR; TCRdb keeps only in-frame clonotypes and omits some of them. The data hold some 30,000 clones, with over 70% observed a single time. When 10 to 11 days of culture had elapsed, CD4+ T cells were isolated. Participants received two doses of either the BNT162b2 or mRNA-1273 vaccine. The rearrangement uses TRBV7-9 and TRBJ1-1; D gene uncertain. The clonotype originates from a human donor who received a COVID-19 vaccine. Sequenced here: CD4+ T cells from PBMCs cultured without peptide, sampled after COVID-19 vaccination. The chain's CDR3 is CASSLRHVESEAFF. The CDR3 DNA sequence: TGTGCCAGCAGCTTACGACACGTCGAAAGTGAAGCTTTCTTT.